These 29 T cell receptor beta chains were all obtained from the same sample, sequenced in a study of human T cells and chemical hapten exposure. MiXCR, applied by TCRdb to the RACE reads, yields one record per CDR3 protein. The data hold about 120,000 distinct CDR3 sequences, with around 15% observed a single time. Time point meaning: patch test 1, 2 weeks after DPC sensitization. Stated treatment: therapeutic diphenylcyclopropenone sensitization with weekly scalp DPC. The sample consisted of whole blood, taken in connection with sensitization to the hapten diphenylcyclopropenone (DPC). The receptors were gathered from a man aged 18 to 29 with alopecia areata. Some clones in this sample may be carry-over from other donors' samples.

This clonotype came up once. The chain joins TRBV11-2 to TRBJ2-7; D is possibly TRBD1 or TRBD2 (5 bases each). Per germline, CDR1 SGHAT and CDR2 FQNNGV. Trimming took off 0 bases at V and 3 bases at J, with 15 bases between the two ends. This CDR3 spans 16 amino acids. CDR3 in DNA: TGTGCCAGCAGCTTAGAAGGGGTTGGGACCATCTACGAGCAGTACTTC. This codes for CASSLEGVGTIYEQYF. The full variable domain, its missing parts supplied by reference TRBV11-2 and TRBJ2-7, is EAGVAQSPRYKIIEKRQSVAFWCNPISGHATLYWYQQILGQGPKLLIQFQNNGVVDDSQLPKDRFSAERLKGVDSTLKIQPAKLEDSAVYLCASSLEGVGTIYEQYFGPGTRLTVT.

In this sample, this clonotype turned up a few times. The V and J genes are TRBV4-1 and TRBJ1-1; D may be TRBD1 (5 bases). The CDR3 totals 16 residues. Trimming left V 2 bases short and J 5 bases short, with 18 bases between. CDR1 MGHRA and CDR2 YSYEKL come from the germline V gene. CDR3 sequence (DNA): TGCGCCAGCAGCCAATTAGAGGGGCAGGGAGCAACTGAAGCTTTCTTT. Its translation: CASSQLEGQGATEAFF.

Ten or more counts support this clonotype. The chain is built from TRBV7-8 and TRBJ1-1, with D unresolved. In germline, CDR1 is SGHVS, CDR2 FQNEAQ. This CDR3 has 14 amino acids. V was cut by 1 base and J by 0 bases, with 6 bases left in between. The CDR3 nucleotides read TGTGCCAGCAGCTTAGAGAGGGTGAACACTGAAGCTTTCTTT. This codes for CASSLERVNTEAFF.

V usage is TRBV20-1 and J usage is TRBJ2-2, with 11 positions matching TRBD1. In germline, CDR1 is DFQATT, CDR2 SNEGSKA (reference sequence). CDR3 size: 16 residues. Losses at the gene ends were 5 bases for V and 7 bases for J; bases not matched to a gene: 12. CDR3 sequence: CSAVTPDRGHSGELFF. CDR3 sequence (DNA): TGCAGTGCTGTAACCCCGGACAGGGGGCATAGCGGGGAGCTGTTTTTT.

This clonotype was picked up a small number of times. This sequence joins TRBV7-6 and TRBJ2-7, with D unclear. The CDR3 runs to 13 residues. Germline assignment: CDR1 SGHVS and CDR2 FNYEAQ. V lost 1 base, J lost 3 bases, and 7 bases lay in between. The DNA of the CDR3 is TGTGCCAGCAGCTTAGGGTCGGACTACGAGCAGTACGTC. Translated, it gives CASSLGSDYEQYV.

The CDR3 DNA is TGTGCCAGCAGTTTTAACCCGACAGGGTGGTTGGACGAGCAGTACTTC. Translated: CASSFNPTGWLDEQYF. This sequence joins TRBV27 and TRBJ2-7, with 7 bases matching TRBD1. Trimming removed 3 bases from V and 5 bases from J; junction bases left unmatched: 13. The CDR3 runs 16 residues. Germline V CDR1 and CDR2: MNHEY, SMNVEV (reference sequence).

CDR3 DNA: TGTGCCACCAGTGGTGACGGGGGGGACACCGGGGAGCTGTTTTTT. It is translated as CATSGDGGDTGELFF. The chain carries TRBV24-1 and TRBJ2-2, with 8 bases matching TRBD2. Germline V gene lookup returns CDR1 KGHDR and CDR2 SFDVKD. The CDR3 runs to 15 residues. The V and J ends lost 5 bases and 3 bases, in that order; junction bases with no gene match: 4.

The chain recombines TRBV7-9 with TRBJ2-1, with D maybe TRBD1 (5 bases). Trimming took off 2 bases at V and 4 bases at J, with 12 bases between the two ends. The CDR3 length is 15 residues. Germline lookup yields CDR1 SEHNR and CDR2 FQNEAQ (reference sequence). In DNA, the CDR3 is TGTGCCAGCAGCTTACAGGGTATGCGGTACAATGAGCAGTTCTTC. Translating it yields CASSLQGMRYNEQFF.

This clonotype was counted between two and nine times. The chain joins TRBV6-6 to TRBJ1-3, with a weak D call TRBD1 (6 bases). The CDR3 is made up of 16 amino acids. V dropped 6 bases and J dropped 2 bases, with 17 bases sitting between them. Germline V gene sequence: CDR1 MNHNY, CDR2 SVGAGI (reference sequence). The CDR3, as DNA: TGTGCCAGCAGCCCCTTTACAGGGTTAACTGGAAACACCATATATTTT. It translates to CASSPFTGLTGNTIYF.

Ten or more counts support this clonotype. The V and J genes are TRBV29-1 and TRBJ2-2; D gene uncertain. The germline V gene has CDR1 SQVTM and CDR2 ANQGSEA. This CDR3 is built from 11 residues. The ends were cut back, 4 bases at V and 5 bases at J, with 5 bases in the middle. In DNA form, the CDR3 reads TGCAGCGTTGGACTGACCGGGGAGCTGTTTTTT. It encodes CSVGLTGELFF.

This chain joins TRBV6-1 and TRBJ1-5; 9 bases are shared with TRBD1. Germline loops: CDR1 MNHNS, CDR2 SASEGT. The CDR3 is made up of 16 amino acids. J lost 3 bases, V lost 4 bases, and 7 bases had no gene match. CDR3: CASSAGTGINNQPQHF. The CDR3 nucleotides are TGTGCCAGCAGTGCCGGGACAGGGATTAACAATCAGCCCCAGCATTTT.

V usage is TRBV28 and J usage is TRBJ1-6; D unresolved. Germline V gives CDR1 MDHEN, CDR2 SYDVKM. CDR3 size: 12 residues. V lost 2 bases, J lost 7 bases, and 3 bases lay in between. The DNA of the CDR3 is TGTGCCAGCAGTTTAAAGAATTCACCCCTCCACTTT. Its protein is CASSLKNSPLHF.

This clonotype was recorded a few times. The V gene is TRBV5-4, the J gene TRBJ1-5; no clear D. Deletions cut 2 bases from V and 9 bases from J, with 12 bases between. Germline assignment: CDR1 SGHNT and CDR2 YYREEE (reference sequence). This CDR3 region has 13 residues. The CDR3 region has the DNA TGTGCCAGCAGCTTAGGGCTTTTCGCGCCCCAGCATTTT. Translation gives CASSLGLFAPQHF.

This clonotype was detected a few times. In DNA form, the CDR3 reads TGTGCCAGCAGCGCGGACAGGACGAACACTGAAGCTTTCTTT. Its translation: CASSADRTNTEAFF. The gene calls are TRBV7-6 and TRBJ1-1; 7 bases map to TRBD1. Germline trimming cut 5 bases from V and 1 base from J; bases unmatched to any gene: 4. CDR3 size: 14 residues. From germline, CDR1 is SGHVS and CDR2 FNYEAQ.

This chain joins TRBV18 and TRBJ2-3, with D perhaps TRBD1 (8 bases). Looked up from germline, CDR1 is KGHSH and CDR2 is LQKENI. The CDR3 consists of 14 residues. V was pared by 3 bases and J by 6 bases, with 13 bases between. CDR3 in DNA: TGTGCCAGCTCACCCGACAGGGGAGGGGATACGCAGTATTTT. Its protein is CASSPDRGGDTQYF.

The chain recombines TRBV11-2 with TRBJ1-6, with D possibly matching TRBD1 (6 bases). The V and J ends lost 5 bases and 10 bases respectively, with 18 bases between them. The CDR3 has 15 residues. Germline CDR1 is SGHAT and CDR2 is FQNNGV. The CDR3 reads CASSLLQGKGSPLHF. The CDR3 DNA reads as TGTGCCAGCAGCCTACTACAGGGAAAAGGATCACCCCTCCACTTT.

The gene calls are TRBV6-1 and TRBJ1-1; D not resolved. V lost 3 bases to trimming and J lost 4 bases, with 6 bases between them. The CDR3 has 12 residues. Looked up from germline, CDR1 is MNHNS and CDR2 is SASEGT. The CDR3, as DNA: TGTGCCAGCAGTGATGGGGTCACTGAAGCTTTCTTT. This encodes CASSDGVTEAFF.

As for this clonotype: One base away lies a much larger clone, so this may be a sequencing read error. The conserved final phenylalanine or tryptophan is absent from the CDR3, which likely points to a read error. In DNA form, the CDR3 reads TGTGCCAGCTCTACCAGGGCAGATACGCAGTATTCT. This sequence encodes CASSTRADTQYS. The chain employs TRBV18 and TRBJ2-3, with a tentative D call TRBD1 (5 bases). CDR1 is KGHSH, CDR2 LQKENI, per germline. The V and J ends lost 6 bases and 4 bases respectively, with 8 bases between them. The CDR3 consists of 12 residues.

This clonotype was observed a few times. J is TRBJ2-7 and V is TRBV12-3 or TRBV12-4; D is perhaps TRBD1 or TRBD2 (6 bases each). The CDR3 has 15 residues. V gave up 5 bases and J gave up 0 bases, with 14 bases separating them. The CDR3 DNA follows: TGTGCCAGCAGTCGGGGGCATTCCGGCTCCTACGAGCAGTACGTC. It encodes CASSRGHSGSYEQYV.

This clonotype has more than one count but fewer than ten. This chain links TRBV7-3 with TRBJ2-2; D uncertain. Germline-derived CDR1 and CDR2 are SGHTA and FQGTGA. CDR3 size: 13 residues. V lost 2 bases and J 5 bases, leaving 6 bases between the germline ends. The CDR3 nucleotides read TGTGCCAGCAGCTTATACCCAACCGGGGAGCTGTTTTTT. Translating gives CASSLYPTGELFF.

The sample holds a few counts of this clonotype. The chain recombines TRBV7-2 with TRBJ1-2; no clear D. Germline assignment: CDR1 SGHTA and CDR2 FQGNSA. The CDR3 is 13 residues long. Trimming pared 3 bases from V and 6 bases from J, leaving 11 bases between. The CDR3 DNA sequence: TGTGCCAGCAGCTTGAACGCGGCTAATGGCTACACCTTC. Residues: CASSLNAANGYTF.

The rearrangement joins TRBV5-1 to TRBJ1-2, with unresolved D. The CDR3 is 15 residues long. Germline CDR1 is SGHRS and CDR2 is YFSETQ. The V gene lost 0 bases and the J gene lost 2 bases, with 11 bases spanning the gap. This CDR3 is CASSLGAAENYGYTF. CDR3 DNA: TGCGCCAGCAGCTTGGGGGCGGCAGAGAACTATGGCTACACCTTC.

This clonotype was counted at least ten times. V and J are TRBV19 and TRBJ2-2; 7 positions match TRBD1. CDR1 and CDR2 from the germline V gene are LNHDA and SQIVND (reference sequence). J was trimmed by 4 bases and V by 3 bases; bases with no gene match: 8. The CDR3 length is 16 residues. The CDR3 DNA is TGTGCCAGTAGTATCAAGGGGGCTGTGGGCACCGGGGAGCTGTTTTTT. This translates into CASSIKGAVGTGELFF.

This clonotype has just a few counts. The V gene is TRBV20-1, the J gene TRBJ2-1, with 10 bases lining up with TRBD2. Germline V gene lookup returns CDR1 DFQATT and CDR2 SNEGSKA (reference sequence). The V and J ends lost 4 bases and 0 bases, in that order; junction bases with no gene match: 3. The CDR3 has 15 residues. The CDR3 loop is CSATSGGSSYNEQFF. CDR3 DNA sequence: TGCAGTGCTACTAGCGGGGGCAGCTCCTACAATGAGCAGTTCTTC.

The V and J genes are TRBV28 and TRBJ1-6; no reliable D call. This CDR3 has 14 amino acids. Per germline, CDR1 MDHEN and CDR2 SYDVKM. V was cut by 5 bases and J by 7 bases, with 12 bases left in between. Written as DNA, the CDR3 is TGTGCCAGCAGTCCTGACTGGGGAAATTCACCCCTCCACTTT. This encodes CASSPDWGNSPLHF.

The chain employs TRBV11-2 and TRBJ1-4; D unclear. From germline, CDR1 is SGHAT and CDR2 FQNNGV. V was shortened by 0 bases and J by 1 base, with 6 bases between the two germline ends. The CDR3 runs to 15 residues. CDR3 nucleotides: TGTGCCAGCAGCTTAGATCGGGAAACTAATGAAAAACTGTTTTTT. It encodes CASSLDRETNEKLFF.

This clonotype was picked up many times. This chain connects TRBV6-2 or TRBV6-3 to TRBJ2-7; 9 nucleotides line up with TRBD1. The CDR3 loop spans 17 amino acids. Germline assignment: CDR1 MNHEY and CDR2 SVGEGT. V lost 2 bases, J lost 0 bases, and 8 bases stayed unmatched. The CDR3 nucleotides are TGTGCCAGCAGTTACCCGGACAGGGGATTCTACTCCTACGAGCAGTACTTC. Encoded protein: CASSYPDRGFYSYEQYF.

The J gene is TRBJ2-5, the V gene TRBV25-1; D could derive from TRBD1 or TRBD2 (5 bases each). V lost 3 bases to trimming and J lost 6 bases, with 14 bases between them. Per the germline V gene, CDR1 is MGHDK and CDR2 is SYGVNS. This CDR3 comprises 14 residues. The CDR3 nucleotides read TGTGCCAGCAGTGATATGGCGCAGGGACAGACCCAGTACTTC. Amino acids: CASSDMAQGQTQYF.

The gene calls are TRBV7-6 and TRBJ2-7; D may correspond to TRBD1 or TRBD2 (6 bases each). The CDR3 has 15 residues. Deletions cut 2 bases from V and 0 bases from J, with 11 bases between. CDR1 and CDR2 from the germline V gene are SGHVS and FNYEAQ. The CDR3 nucleotides are TGTGCCAGCAGCTTAAGAGGGGGAGGCTCCTACGAGCAGTACGTC. It yields the protein CASSLRGGGSYEQYV.